The rows below give T cell receptor beta chains drawn from one sample of a study of CD8 T cells in ankylosing spondylitis. MiXCR, applied by TCRdb to the 5' RACE reads, yields one record per CDR3 protein. The sample holds hundreds of thousands of distinct CDR3 sequences; over 15% are singletons and the top ten take just over 1%. Sequences were obtained from blood, either unsorted or a sorted T cell fraction (not recorded which). The receptors shown here come from a male donor with ankylosing spondylitis. Each CDR3 is given with its conserved first and last residue. Fields, in order: V gene, D gene, clone size, J gene, CDR3 DNA, CDR3 protein. A D gene is named only where the DNA matches it firmly. The size of a clone is reported for some rows only, either as once, few or many, or as a class for expanded clones.

>TRBV19|NA|NA|TRBJ2-7
TGTGCCAGTACGAAGGGGTCGATGGGAAATTCCTACGAGCAGTACTTC
CASTKGSMGNSYEQYF
>TRBV18|NA|few|TRBJ2-5
TGTGCCAGCTCACCCCGATCCCGGGACGGCCAAGAGACCCAGTACTTC
CASSPRSRDGQETQYF
>TRBV6-1|NA|few|TRBJ1-1
TGTGCCAGCAGTGTCAGGGCGAACACTGAAGCTTTCTTT
CASSVRANTEAFF
>TRBV27|NA|NA|TRBJ2-3
TGTGCCACCGCCAATAAATTAGCCACAGATACGCAGTATTTT
CATANKLATDTQYF
>TRBV5-1|TRBD2|few|TRBJ2-2
TGCGCCAGCAGCTCAGAGCGGGGCGGCACCGGGGAGCTGTTTTTT
CASSSERGGTGELFF
>TRBV24-1|NA|NA|TRBJ1-5
TGTGCCACCAACACAGACAATCAGCCCCAGCATTTT
CATNTDNQPQHF
>TRBV6-2/TRBV6-3|NA|few|TRBJ2-7
TGTGCCAGCAGTTTCCCTCAACGTATGAGGTACCTCTCCTACGAGCAGTACTTC
CASSFPQRMRYLSYEQYF
>TRBV20-1|NA|NA|TRBJ1-2
TGCAGTGCTAAGGCAGCGGGGGTTGTTGGCTACACCTTC
CSAKAAGVVGYTF
>TRBV5-1|TRBD1|NA|TRBJ1-1
TGCGCCAGCAGCTTGGGGACAGGAGGAGTAAACACTGAAGCTTTCTTT
CASSLGTGGVNTEAFF
>TRBV12-3/TRBV12-4|NA|few|TRBJ1-1
TGTGCCAGCAGCCAATCGAACACTGAAGCTTTCTTT
CASSQSNTEAFF
>TRBV3-1|NA|few|TRBJ2-1
TGTGCCAGCAGCCAAGGGTTGAGCTCCCAGTTCTTC
CASSQGLSSQFF
>TRBV20-1|NA|few|TRBJ1-1
TGCAGTGCTAGAGGAAGGGCAGCTAAGGGGTTGAACACTGAAGCTTTCTTT
CSARGRAAKGLNTEAFF
>TRBV10-3|NA|many|TRBJ2-7
TGTGCCATCTCCAGGTCGGGATACGAGCAGTACTTC
CAISRSGYEQYF
>TRBV7-8|TRBD2|NA|TRBJ2-3
TGTGCCAGCAGCTTAGCCGGCGGGAGTACGTCGCAGTATTTT
CASSLAGGSTSQYF
>TRBV2|NA|few|TRBJ2-1
TGTGCCAGCAGTCGAGAGGCGGACAATGAGCAGTTCTTC
CASSREADNEQFF
>TRBV29-1|NA|many|TRBJ2-6
TGCAGCGTTGCTTTTCAGGGCTCTGGGGCCAACGTCCTGACTTTC
CSVAFQGSGANVLTF
>TRBV7-2|NA|NA|TRBJ2-7
TGTGCCAGCAGCCAGCATACACCCTACGAGCAGTACTTC
CASSQHTPYEQYF
>TRBV5-1|NA|many|TRBJ2-3
TGCGCCAGCAGGGGGGCTGGTCTAACAGATACGCAGTATTTT
CASRGAGLTDTQYF
>TRBV18|NA|NA|TRBJ2-7
TGTGCCAGCTCACCAGGCAGGGCAACCTACGAGCAGTACTTC
CASSPGRATYEQYF
>TRBV6-1|NA|NA|TRBJ2-6
TGTGCCAGCAGTACGCCAGGGGCCAACGTCCTGACTTTC
CASSTPGANVLTF
>TRBV12-3/TRBV12-4|TRBD1|many|TRBJ2-5
TGTGCCAGCAGTATACAGGGGGCGAGGGAGACCCAGTACTTC
CASSIQGARETQYF
>TRBV20-1|NA|NA|TRBJ1-4
TGCAGTGCTAGAGATCCGCGGGGTGGCAATGAAAAACTGTTTTTT
CSARDPRGGNEKLFF
>TRBV6-1|NA|many|TRBJ1-1
TGTGCCAGCAGTCTTGGTGACACTGAAGCTTTCTTT
CASSLGDTEAFF
>TRBV6-5|TRBD2|few|TRBJ2-7
TGTGCCAGCAGTTACTCGGCGGGAGGGACTAGCCCCTACGAGCAGTACTTC
CASSYSAGGTSPYEQYF
>TRBV6-2/TRBV6-3|TRBD2|NA|TRBJ2-1
TGTGCCAGCAGTAGCGGGAGGGCCTGGTACAATGAGCAGTTCTTC
CASSSGRAWYNEQFF
>TRBV5-1|TRBD1|NA|TRBJ2-3
TGCGCCAGCAGCAAAAACAGGGGGGCGAATACGCAGTATTTT
CASSKNRGANTQYF
>TRBV6-2/TRBV6-3|NA|NA|TRBJ2-1
TGTGCCAGCCGGGGAGGGGGGAGTGAGCAGTTCTTC
CASRGGGSEQFF
>TRBV12-3/TRBV12-4|TRBD2|many|TRBJ2-7
TGTGCCAGCAGTCGTAGCGGGACCAATTCCTACGAGCAGTACTTC
CASSRSGTNSYEQYF
>TRBV19|NA|NA|TRBJ1-4
TGTGCCAGTAAGTCTTGGGACGGCAATGAAAAACTGTTTTTT
CASKSWDGNEKLFF
>TRBV29-1|TRBD1|few|TRBJ1-2
TGCAGCGCGAACGGACAGGGAGGGTATGGCTACACCTTC
CSANGQGGYGYTF
>TRBV7-8|NA|few|TRBJ1-6
TGTGCCAGCAGCTTAGCAGACACTCTAGGGAATTCACCCCTCCACTTT
CASSLADTLGNSPLHF
>TRBV3-1|NA|NA|TRBJ2-2
TGTGCCAGCAGCCCACGATGGCGCGGGACGGCCTCGAACACCGGGGAGCTGTTTTTT
CASSPRWRGTASNTGELFF
>TRBV25-1|NA|NA|TRBJ1-5
TGTGCCAGCAGCAGGTCCGGTGGAAATCAGCCCCAGCATTTT
CASSRSGGNQPQHF
>TRBV27|NA|many|TRBJ1-2
TGTGCCAGCAGGGAACGTGGGGTCTCAGGCTACACCTTC
CASRERGVSGYTF
>TRBV2|NA|NA|TRBJ2-7
TGTGCCAGCAGTGAGTTCATCGCTCAATCGGGGTACGAGCAGTACTTC
CASSEFIAQSGYEQYF
>TRBV20-1|NA|NA|TRBJ2-7
TGCAGTGCTAGAGATAAGGGGTCAGGGCGCTACGAGCAGTACTTC
CSARDKGSGRYEQYF
>TRBV10-3|NA|many|TRBJ2-4
TGTGCCATCAGTGGGAAGGTTTCGGACATTCAGTACTTC
CAISGKVSDIQYF
>TRBV7-9|NA|few|TRBJ2-7
TGTGCCAGCAGCTTTGTTGACCTAAATTACGAGCAGTACTTC
CASSFVDLNYEQYF
>TRBV4-3|NA|NA|TRBJ2-6
TGCGCCAGCAGCCAGCCAAAACAGGGCCCCCCTGGGGCCAACGTCCTGACTTTC
CASSQPKQGPPGANVLTF
>TRBV6-5|NA|NA|TRBJ2-2
TGTGCCAGCGCGCGGGCCGGGGAGCTGTTTTTT
CASARAGELFF
>TRBV7-2|TRBD1|few|TRBJ1-3
TGTGCCAGCAGCATAGCCGGGACAGGGGGCGACGGAAACACCATATATTTT
CASSIAGTGGDGNTIYF
>TRBV11-2|TRBD2|NA|TRBJ2-7
TGTGCCAGCAGCTCCCCGGGGCAGACTAGCGGGAGACATCCCTACGAGCAGTACTTC
CASSSPGQTSGRHPYEQYF
>TRBV29-1|NA|many|TRBJ2-2
TGCAGCGTTGAAGTTATAGGTGCCGGGGAGCTGTTTTTT
CSVEVIGAGELFF
>TRBV7-2|TRBD2|few|TRBJ2-5
TGTGCCAGCAGCTTTAGCGGGGGTCCGGAGACCCAGTACTTC
CASSFSGGPETQYF
>TRBV12-3/TRBV12-4|NA|few|TRBJ1-5
TGTGCCAGCAGTTTAACAGATAATCAGCCCCAGCATTTT
CASSLTDNQPQHF
>TRBV7-3|TRBD2|NA|TRBJ2-1
TGTGCCAGCAGCCCTGGGACTAGCGGGGGGGTAAAGCAGTTCTTC
CASSPGTSGGVKQFF
>TRBV20-1|TRBD1|few|TRBJ1-3
TGCAGTGCTAGAGACATACGGACAGGGGGCTCTGGAAACACCATATATTTT
CSARDIRTGGSGNTIYF
>TRBV12-3/TRBV12-4|NA|few|TRBJ2-5
TGTGCCAGCAGTTCTGGAGGGAAGAGGGAGACCCAGTACTTC
CASSSGGKRETQYF
>TRBV4-3|NA|many|TRBJ2-2
TGCGCCAGCAGCCAAGAATGGGGGAACACCGGGGAGCTGTTTTTT
CASSQEWGNTGELFF
>TRBV27|NA|few|TRBJ1-2
TGTGCCAGCAGTCAAGGACAGAGTCCTATCTATGGCTACACCTTC
CASSQGQSPIYGYTF
>TRBV6-1|NA|NA|TRBJ2-4
TGTGCCAGCAGTAAGGTCAAAGGGGACCGCGGGGCCAAAAACATTCAGTACTTC
CASSKVKGDRGAKNIQYF
>TRBV3-1|TRBD1|few|TRBJ2-1
TGTGCCAGCAGCCAACGGAACAGGGGCCTTAGCTCCTACAATGAGCAGTTCTTC
CASSQRNRGLSSYNEQFF
>TRBV7-2|NA|few|TRBJ1-5
TGTGCCAGCAGCTTAGTAGGGGCTCAGAGCAATCAGCCCCAGCATTTT
CASSLVGAQSNQPQHF
>TRBV4-1|NA|few|TRBJ2-2
TGCGCCAGCAGCCGCGGACTTCAAGGACCCACCGGGGAGCTGTTTTTT
CASSRGLQGPTGELFF
>TRBV20-1|NA|many|TRBJ1-1
TGCAGTGCTAGTTCTAGGCCCAACACTGAAGCTTTCTTT
CSASSRPNTEAFF